The 2 T cell receptor beta chains below were found in one sample sequenced in a study of blood T cell repertoires in COVID-19. TCRdb's copy holds only in-frame clones and misses some; the assay was immunoSEQ multiplex PCR. The table records tens of thousands of clones, approximately 81% of them present only once. Sequencing was done on a sample of PBMCs or T cells enriched from blood (not recorded which). These receptors all come from a woman in her thirties or forties with acute COVID-19.

The CDR3 here is CASSLGVSYEQYF. As DNA, the CDR3 is TGCGCCAGCAGCTTGGGCGTCTCCTACGAGCAGTACTTC. The chain joins TRBV5-1 to TRBJ2-7; D not certain. Germline V lookup: CDR1 SGHRS, CDR2 YFSETQ. Between the trimmed V and J ends, which lost 0 bases and 0 bases, there was a span of 4 bases. The CDR3 is 13 residues long.

The chain links TRBV7-8 to TRBJ2-2; TRBD1 agrees at 7 bases. The CDR3 is 14 amino acids. V gave up 6 bases and J gave up 7 bases; unmatched junction bases: 8. The germline V gene encodes CDR1 SGHVS and CDR2 FQNEAQ. The CDR3 bases are TGTGCCAGCAGTACTACCTCAGGGGGCGGGGAGCTGTTTTTT. Translating gives CASSTTSGGGELFF.